Below, one T cell receptor (beta chain) is given with its context. Germline V gives CDR1 SGHTA, CDR2 FQGNSA. The CDR3 has 15 residues. V was cut by 1 base and J by 1 base, with 8 bases left in between. The sample comes from a study of control samples from healthy donors and cancer patients. Profiled with immunoSEQ multiplex PCR; TCRdb holds only in-frame clones, not every one. The sample has 150,000 to 180,000 clones, approximately 94% seen once. This TCR was sampled from a middle-aged man in good health. V gene TRBV7-2 combines with J gene TRBJ2-1, with D tentatively TRBD1 (6 bases). Sequenced: blood. CDR3 protein: CASSLDTGSYNEQFF. The DNA for the CDR3 is TGTGCCAGCAGCTTAGACACAGGGTCCTACAATGAGCAGTTCTTC.